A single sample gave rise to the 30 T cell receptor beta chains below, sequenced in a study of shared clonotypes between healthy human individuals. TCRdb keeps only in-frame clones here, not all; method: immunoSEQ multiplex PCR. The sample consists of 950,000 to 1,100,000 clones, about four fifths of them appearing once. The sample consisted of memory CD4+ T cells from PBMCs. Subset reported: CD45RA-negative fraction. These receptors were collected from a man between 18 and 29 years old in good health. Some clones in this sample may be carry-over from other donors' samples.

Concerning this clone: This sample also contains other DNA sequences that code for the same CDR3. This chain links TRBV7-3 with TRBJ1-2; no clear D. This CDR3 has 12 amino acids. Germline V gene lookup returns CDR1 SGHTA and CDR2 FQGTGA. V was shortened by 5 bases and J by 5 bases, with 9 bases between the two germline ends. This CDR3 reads CASSPDGYGYTF. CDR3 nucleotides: TGTGCCAGCAGCCCGGACGGATATGGCTACACCTTC. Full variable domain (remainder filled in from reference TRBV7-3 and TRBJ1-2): GAGVSQTPSNKVTEKGKYVELRCDPISGHTALYWYRQSLGQGPEFLIYFQGTGAADDSGLPNDRFFAVRPEGSVSTLKIQRTERGDSAVYLCASSPDGYGYTFGSGTRLTVV.

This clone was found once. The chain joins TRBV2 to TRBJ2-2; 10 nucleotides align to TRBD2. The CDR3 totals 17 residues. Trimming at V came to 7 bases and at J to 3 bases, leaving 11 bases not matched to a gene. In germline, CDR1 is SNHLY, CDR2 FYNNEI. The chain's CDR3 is CASKRGLAGADTGELFF. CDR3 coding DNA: TGTGCCAGCAAAAGGGGCCTAGCGGGAGCTGACACCGGGGAGCTGTTTTTT.

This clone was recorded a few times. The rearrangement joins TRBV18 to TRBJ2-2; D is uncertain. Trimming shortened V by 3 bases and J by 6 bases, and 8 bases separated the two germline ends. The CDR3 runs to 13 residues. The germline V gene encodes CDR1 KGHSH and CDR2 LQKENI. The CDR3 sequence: CASSPYAAGELFF. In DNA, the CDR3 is TGTGCCAGCTCACCCTACGCGGCCGGGGAGCTGTTTTTT.

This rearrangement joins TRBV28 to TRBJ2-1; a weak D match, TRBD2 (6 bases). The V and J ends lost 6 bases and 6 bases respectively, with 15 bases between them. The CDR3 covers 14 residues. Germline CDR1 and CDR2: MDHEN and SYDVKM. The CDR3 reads CASRWGERGNEQFF. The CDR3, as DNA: TGTGCCAGCAGGTGGGGGGAAAGAGGCAATGAGCAGTTCTTC.

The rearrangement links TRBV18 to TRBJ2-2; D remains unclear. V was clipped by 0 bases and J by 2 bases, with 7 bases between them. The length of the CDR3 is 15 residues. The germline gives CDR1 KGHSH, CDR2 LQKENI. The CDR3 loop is CASSPPSTNTGELFF. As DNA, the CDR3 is TGTGCCAGCTCACCACCGAGCACCAACACCGGGGAGCTGTTTTTT.

The CDR3 DNA follows: TGCGCCAGCAGCGGTGATAGCGGGAGCGGCGAGACCCAGTACTTC. Translation: CASSGDSGSGETQYF. This sequence joins TRBV5-1 and TRBJ2-5; 9 bases agree with TRBD2. The V gene end was trimmed by 4 bases and the J gene end by 5 bases; junction bases not matched to a gene: 9. CDR3 length: 15 amino acids. From germline, CDR1 is SGHRS and CDR2 YFSETQ.

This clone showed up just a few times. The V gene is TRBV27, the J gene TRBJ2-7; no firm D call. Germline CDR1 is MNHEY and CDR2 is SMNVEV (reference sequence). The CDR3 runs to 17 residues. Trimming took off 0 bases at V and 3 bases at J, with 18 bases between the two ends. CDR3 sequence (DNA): TGTGCCAGCAGTTTATCCTGGAGAAGTACCCAGAGCTACGAGCAGTACTTC. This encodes CASSLSWRSTQSYEQYF.

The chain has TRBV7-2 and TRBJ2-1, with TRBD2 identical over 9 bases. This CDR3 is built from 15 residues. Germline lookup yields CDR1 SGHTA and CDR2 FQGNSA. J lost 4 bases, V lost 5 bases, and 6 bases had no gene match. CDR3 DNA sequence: TGTGCCAGCAGCCCTAGCGGGGCCCCTTACAATGAGCAGTTCTTC. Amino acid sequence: CASSPSGAPYNEQFF. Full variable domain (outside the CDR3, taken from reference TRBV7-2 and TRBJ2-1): GAGVSQSPSNKVTEKGKDVELRCDPISGHTALYWYRQSLGQGLEFLIYFQGNSAPDKSGLPSDRFSAERTGGSVSTLTIQRTQQEDSAVYLCASSPSGAPYNEQFFGPGTRLTVL.

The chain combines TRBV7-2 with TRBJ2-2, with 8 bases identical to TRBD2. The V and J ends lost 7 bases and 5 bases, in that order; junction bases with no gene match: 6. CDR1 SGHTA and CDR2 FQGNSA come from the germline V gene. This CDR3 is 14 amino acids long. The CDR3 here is CASTVAGRTGELFF. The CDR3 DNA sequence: TGTGCCAGCACCGTAGCGGGACGGACCGGGGAGCTGTTTTTT.

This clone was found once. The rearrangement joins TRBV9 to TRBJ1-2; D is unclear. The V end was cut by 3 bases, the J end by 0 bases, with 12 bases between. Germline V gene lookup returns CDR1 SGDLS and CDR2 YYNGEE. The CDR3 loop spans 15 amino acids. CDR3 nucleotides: TGTGCCAGCAGCGGCACCGGATACTCTAACTATGGCTACACCTTC. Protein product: CASSGTGYSNYGYTF. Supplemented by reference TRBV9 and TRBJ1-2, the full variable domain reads DSGVTQTPKHLITATGQRVTLRCSPRSGDLSVYWYQQSLDQGLQFLIQYYNGEERAKGNILERFSAQQFPDLHSELNLSSLELGDSALYFCASSGTGYSNYGYTFGSGTRLTVV.

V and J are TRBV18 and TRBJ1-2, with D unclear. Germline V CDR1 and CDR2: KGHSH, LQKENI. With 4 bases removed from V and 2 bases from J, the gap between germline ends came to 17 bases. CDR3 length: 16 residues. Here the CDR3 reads CASSLMDPSLNYGYTF. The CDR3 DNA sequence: TGTGCCAGCTCACTTATGGACCCAAGCCTCAACTATGGCTACACCTTC. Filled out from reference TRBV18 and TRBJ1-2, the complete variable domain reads NAGVMQNPRHLVRRRGQEARLRCSPMKGHSHVYWYRQLPEEGLKFMVYLQKENIIDESGMPKERFSAEFPKEGPSILRIQQVVRGDSAAYFCASSLMDPSLNYGYTFGSGTRLTVV.

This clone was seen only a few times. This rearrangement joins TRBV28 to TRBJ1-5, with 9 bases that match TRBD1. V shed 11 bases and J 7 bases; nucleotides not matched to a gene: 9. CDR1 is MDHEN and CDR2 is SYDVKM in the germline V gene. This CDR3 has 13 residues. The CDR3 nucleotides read TGTGCCGGTACAGGGGGCGCAGGGCAGCCCCAGCATTTT. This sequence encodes CAGTGGAGQPQHF.

CDR3 DNA sequence: TGTGCCAGCTCACCACGGGGCAGTTTGAACACTGAAGCTTTCTTT. Protein product: CASSPRGSLNTEAFF. The chain recombines TRBV18 with TRBJ1-1, with D maybe TRBD1 (5 bases). CDR1 and CDR2 (germline): KGHSH, LQKENI. The ends were cut back, 1 base at V and 0 bases at J, with 9 bases in the middle. CDR3 size: 15 residues.

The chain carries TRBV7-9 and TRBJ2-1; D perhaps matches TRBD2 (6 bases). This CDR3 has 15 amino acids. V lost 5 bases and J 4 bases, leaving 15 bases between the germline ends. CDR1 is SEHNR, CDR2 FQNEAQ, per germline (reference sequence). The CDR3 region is CASSPITSSYNEQFF. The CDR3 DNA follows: TGTGCCAGCAGCCCCATAACTAGCTCTTACAATGAGCAGTTCTTC.

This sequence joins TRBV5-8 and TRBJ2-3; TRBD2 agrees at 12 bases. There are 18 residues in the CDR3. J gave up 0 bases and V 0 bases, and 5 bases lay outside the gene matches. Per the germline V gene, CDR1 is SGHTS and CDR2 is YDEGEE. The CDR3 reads CASSLGLAGVSSTDTQYF. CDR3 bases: TGTGCCAGCAGCTTGGGACTAGCGGGAGTTTCTAGCACAGATACGCAGTATTTT.

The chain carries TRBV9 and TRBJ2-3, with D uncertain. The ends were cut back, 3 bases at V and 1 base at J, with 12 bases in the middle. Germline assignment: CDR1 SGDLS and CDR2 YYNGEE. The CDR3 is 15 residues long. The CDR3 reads CASSALPHGTDTQYF. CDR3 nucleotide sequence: TGTGCCAGCAGCGCCCTACCTCATGGCACAGATACGCAGTATTTT.

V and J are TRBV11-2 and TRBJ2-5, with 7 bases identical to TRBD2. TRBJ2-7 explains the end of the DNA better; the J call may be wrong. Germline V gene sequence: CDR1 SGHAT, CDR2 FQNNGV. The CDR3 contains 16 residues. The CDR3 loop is CASSLGLGGGPDEQYF. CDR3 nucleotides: TGTGCCAGCAGCTTAGGATTGGGGGGAGGGCCGGACGAGCAGTACTTC.

In DNA form, the CDR3 reads TGTGCCTGGAGTGCACAACAGGGGGCGTACAATGAGCAGTTCTTC. It translates to CAWSAQQGAYNEQFF. This chain joins TRBV30 and TRBJ2-1; 9 nucleotides agree with TRBD1. Looked up from germline, CDR1 is GTSNPN and CDR2 is SVGIG (reference sequence). This CDR3 is 15 amino acids long. J was trimmed by 4 bases and V by 1 base; bases with no gene match: 5.

CDR3 sequence (DNA): TGCGCCAGCACTCTAGCGGGAGGGCCGATTGTGGATGAGCAGTTCTTC. Translated, it gives CASTLAGGPIVDEQFF. This chain joins TRBV5-1 and TRBJ2-1; 12 bases fit TRBD2. The CDR3 extends over 16 amino acids. Germline-derived CDR1 and CDR2 are SGHRS and YFSETQ. With V trimmed by 6 bases and J by 8 bases, 12 bases remained unmatched. Drawing the rest from reference TRBV5-1 and TRBJ2-1, the complete variable domain is KAGVTQTPRYLIKTRGQQVTLSCSPISGHRSVSWYQQTPGQGLQFLFEYFSETQRNKGNFPGRFSGRQFSNSRSEMNVSTLELGDSALYLCASTLAGGPIVDEQFFGPGTRLTVL.

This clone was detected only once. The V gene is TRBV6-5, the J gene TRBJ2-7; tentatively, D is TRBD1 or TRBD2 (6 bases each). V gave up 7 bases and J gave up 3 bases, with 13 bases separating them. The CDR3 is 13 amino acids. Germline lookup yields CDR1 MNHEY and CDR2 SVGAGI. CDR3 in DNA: TGTGCCAGCAACAGGGAGGCGGGCTACGAGCAGTACTTC. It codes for CASNREAGYEQYF.

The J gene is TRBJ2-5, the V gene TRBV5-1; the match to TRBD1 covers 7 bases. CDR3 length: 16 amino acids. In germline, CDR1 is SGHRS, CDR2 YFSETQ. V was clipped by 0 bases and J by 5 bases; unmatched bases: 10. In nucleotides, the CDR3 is TGCGCCAGCAGCTTGGAGGGGGCTAGGTCGTGGGAGACCCAGTACTTC. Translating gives CASSLEGARSWETQYF.

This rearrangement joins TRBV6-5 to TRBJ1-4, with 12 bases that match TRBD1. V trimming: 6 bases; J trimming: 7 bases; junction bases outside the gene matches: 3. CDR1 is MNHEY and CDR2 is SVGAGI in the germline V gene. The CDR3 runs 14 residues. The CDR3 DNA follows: TGTGCCAGCAGAAGGGACAGGGGGCTTGAAAAACTGTTTTTT. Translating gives CASRRDRGLEKLFF.

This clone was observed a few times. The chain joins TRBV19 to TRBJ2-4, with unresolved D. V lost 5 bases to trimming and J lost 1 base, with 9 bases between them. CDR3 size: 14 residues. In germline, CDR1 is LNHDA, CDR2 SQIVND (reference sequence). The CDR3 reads CASSPTRAKNIQYF. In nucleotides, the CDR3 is TGTGCCAGTAGTCCTACACGGGCCAAAAACATTCAGTACTTC.

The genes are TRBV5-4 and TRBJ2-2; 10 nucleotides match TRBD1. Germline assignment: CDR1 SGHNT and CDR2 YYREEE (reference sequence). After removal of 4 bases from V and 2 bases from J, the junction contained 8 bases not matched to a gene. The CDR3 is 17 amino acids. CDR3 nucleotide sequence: TGTGCCAGCAGCCCGCCAGGACAGGGGGTTAACACCGGGGAGCTGTTTTTT. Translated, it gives CASSPPGQGVNTGELFF.

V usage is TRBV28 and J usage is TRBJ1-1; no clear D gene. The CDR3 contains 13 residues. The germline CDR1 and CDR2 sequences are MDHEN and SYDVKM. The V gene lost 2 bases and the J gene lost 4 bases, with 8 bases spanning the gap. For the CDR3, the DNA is TGTGCCAGCAGTTTAAGGGTCGGCACTGAAGCTTTCTTT. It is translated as CASSLRVGTEAFF.

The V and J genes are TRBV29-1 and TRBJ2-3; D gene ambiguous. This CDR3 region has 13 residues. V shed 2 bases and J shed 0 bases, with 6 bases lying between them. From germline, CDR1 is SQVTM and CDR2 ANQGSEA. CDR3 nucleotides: TGCAGCGTTGAAAAGGGCAGCACAGATACGCAGTATTTT. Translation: CSVEKGSTDTQYF.

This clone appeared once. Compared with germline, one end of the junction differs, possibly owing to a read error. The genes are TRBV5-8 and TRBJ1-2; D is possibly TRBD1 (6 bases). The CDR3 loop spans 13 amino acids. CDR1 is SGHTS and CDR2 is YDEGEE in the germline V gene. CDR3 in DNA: TGTGCCAGCAGCCGCGTCAGGGGCCTTCCCAAACCTTTC. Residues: CASSRVRGLPKPF. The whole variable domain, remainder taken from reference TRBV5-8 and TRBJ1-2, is EAGVTQSPTHLIKTRGQQATLRCSPISGHTSVYWYQQALGLGLQFLLWYDEGEERNRGNFPPRFSGRQFPNYSSELNVNALELEDSALYLCASSRVRGLPKPFGSGTRLTVV.

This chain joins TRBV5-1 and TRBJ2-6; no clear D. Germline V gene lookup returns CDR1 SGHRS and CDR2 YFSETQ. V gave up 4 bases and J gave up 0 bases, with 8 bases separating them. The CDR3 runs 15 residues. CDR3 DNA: TGCGCCAGCAGCGCAGGTCCCTCTGGGGCCAACGTCCTGACTTTC. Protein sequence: CASSAGPSGANVLTF.

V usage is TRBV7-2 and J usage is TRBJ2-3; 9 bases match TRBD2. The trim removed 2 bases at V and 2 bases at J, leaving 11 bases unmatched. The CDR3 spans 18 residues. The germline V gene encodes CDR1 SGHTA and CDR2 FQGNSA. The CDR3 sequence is CASSLRWASGASTDTQYF. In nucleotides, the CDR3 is TGTGCCAGCAGCTTAAGGTGGGCTAGCGGGGCTTCCACAGATACGCAGTATTTT.

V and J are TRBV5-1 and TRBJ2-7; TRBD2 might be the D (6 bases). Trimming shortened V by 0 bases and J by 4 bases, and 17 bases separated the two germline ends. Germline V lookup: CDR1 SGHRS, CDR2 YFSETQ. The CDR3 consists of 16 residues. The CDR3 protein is CASSLVVAETLYEQYF. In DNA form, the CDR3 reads TGCGCCAGCAGCTTGGTAGTAGCGGAGACCCTTTACGAGCAGTACTTC.